This note documents a single TCR beta chain sequence. This specimen comes from a study of blood T cell repertoires in COVID-19. In the study overall: Nucleic acid was either cDNA or gDNA, and it came from T cells, B-cell-depleted T cells, or PBMCs.

The CDR3 has 13 amino acids. J gave up 16 bases and V 5 bases, and 14 bases lay outside the gene matches. The germline V gene has CDR1 MNHEY and CDR2 SVGEGT. Original processing notes: Amplification from reference gene primers served as the basis for estimated nucleated cell counts. Produced via immunoSEQ multiplex PCR; TCRdb's table is partial and in-frame only. D and trimming come from the DNA, and the V and J calls and clone size come from that table. The table includes about 210,000 clones, about nine tenths detected once. The sequence was collected from a man between 18 and 35 years old with active or convalescent COVID-19. The rearrangement links TRBV6-2 or TRBV6-3 to TRBJ2-1; 7 nucleotides align to TRBD2. The specimen was peripheral blood. The CDR3 nucleotides are TGTGCCAGCAGTCCCCTAAAAAGCGGGGCCCAATTCTTC. This translates into CASSPLKSGAQFF.